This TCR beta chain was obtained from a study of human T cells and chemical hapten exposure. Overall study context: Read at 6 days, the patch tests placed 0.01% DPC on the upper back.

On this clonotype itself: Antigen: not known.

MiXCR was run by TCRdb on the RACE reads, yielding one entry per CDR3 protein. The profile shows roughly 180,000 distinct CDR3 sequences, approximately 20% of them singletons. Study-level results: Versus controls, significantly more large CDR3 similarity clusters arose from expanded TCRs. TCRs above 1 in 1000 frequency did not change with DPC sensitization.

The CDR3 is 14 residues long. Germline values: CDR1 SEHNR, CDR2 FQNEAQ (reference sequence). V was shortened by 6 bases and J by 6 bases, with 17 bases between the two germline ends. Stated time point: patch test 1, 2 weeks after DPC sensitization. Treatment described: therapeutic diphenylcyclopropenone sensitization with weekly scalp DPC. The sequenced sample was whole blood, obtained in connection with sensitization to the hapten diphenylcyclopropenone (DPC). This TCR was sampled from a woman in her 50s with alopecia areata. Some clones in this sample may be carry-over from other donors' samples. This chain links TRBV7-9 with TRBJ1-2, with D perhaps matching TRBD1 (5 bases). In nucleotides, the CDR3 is TGTGCCAGCAGTCCATCTGGCAGGGAGCATGGCTACACCTTC. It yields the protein CASSPSGREHGYTF.